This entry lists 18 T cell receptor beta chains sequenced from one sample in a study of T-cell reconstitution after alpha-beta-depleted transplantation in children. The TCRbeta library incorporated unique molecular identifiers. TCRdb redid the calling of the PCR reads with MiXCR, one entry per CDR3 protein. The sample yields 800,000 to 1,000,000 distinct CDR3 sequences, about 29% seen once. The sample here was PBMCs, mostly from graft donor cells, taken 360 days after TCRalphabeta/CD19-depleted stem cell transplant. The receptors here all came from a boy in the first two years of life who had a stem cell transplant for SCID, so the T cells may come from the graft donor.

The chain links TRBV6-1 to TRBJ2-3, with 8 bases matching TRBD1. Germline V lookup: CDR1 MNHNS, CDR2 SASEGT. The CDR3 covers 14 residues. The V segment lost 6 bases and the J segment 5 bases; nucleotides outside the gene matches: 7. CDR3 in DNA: TGTGCCAGCAGCGGACAGGGAAGGGAAGATACGCAGTATTTT. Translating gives CASSGQGREDTQYF.

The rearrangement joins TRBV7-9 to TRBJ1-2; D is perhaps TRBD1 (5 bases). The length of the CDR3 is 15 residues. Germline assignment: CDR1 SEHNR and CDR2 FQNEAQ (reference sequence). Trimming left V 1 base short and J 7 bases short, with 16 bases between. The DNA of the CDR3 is TGTGCCAGCAGCTTAGTTGACAGCCCCCGTGGTGGCTACACCTTC. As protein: CASSLVDSPRGGYTF.

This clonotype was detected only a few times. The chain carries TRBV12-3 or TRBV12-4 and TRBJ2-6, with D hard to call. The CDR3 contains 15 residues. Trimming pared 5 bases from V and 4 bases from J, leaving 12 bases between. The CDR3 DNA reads TGTGCCAGCAGTCCCGTGCTGGCCGGGGCCAACGTCCTGACTTTC. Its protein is CASSPVLAGANVLTF.

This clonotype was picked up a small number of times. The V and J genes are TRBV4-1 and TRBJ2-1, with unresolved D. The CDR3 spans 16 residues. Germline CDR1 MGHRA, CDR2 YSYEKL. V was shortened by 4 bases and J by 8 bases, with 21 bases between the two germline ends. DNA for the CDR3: TGCGCCAGCAGCCCGACGGCAGGTCCGGCCTGGGATGAGCAGTTCTTC. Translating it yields CASSPTAGPAWDEQFF.

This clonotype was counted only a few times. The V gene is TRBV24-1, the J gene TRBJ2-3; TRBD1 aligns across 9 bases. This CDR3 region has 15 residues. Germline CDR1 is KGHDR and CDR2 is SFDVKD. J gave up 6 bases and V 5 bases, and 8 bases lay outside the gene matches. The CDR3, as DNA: TGTGCCACCAGTGGTACAACAGGGGGCAGGGATACGCAGTATTTT. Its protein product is CATSGTTGGRDTQYF.

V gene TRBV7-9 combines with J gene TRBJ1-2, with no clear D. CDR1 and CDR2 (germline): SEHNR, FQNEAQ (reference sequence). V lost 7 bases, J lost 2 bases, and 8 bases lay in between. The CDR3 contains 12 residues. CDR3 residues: CASTQPNYGYTF. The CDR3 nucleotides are TGTGCCAGCACCCAGCCCAACTATGGCTACACCTTC.

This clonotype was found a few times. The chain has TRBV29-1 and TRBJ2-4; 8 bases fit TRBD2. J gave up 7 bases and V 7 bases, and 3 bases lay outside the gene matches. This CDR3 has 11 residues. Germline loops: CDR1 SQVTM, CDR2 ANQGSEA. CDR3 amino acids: CSAGGPNIQYF. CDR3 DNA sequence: TGCAGCGCGGGGGGGCCCAACATTCAGTACTTC.

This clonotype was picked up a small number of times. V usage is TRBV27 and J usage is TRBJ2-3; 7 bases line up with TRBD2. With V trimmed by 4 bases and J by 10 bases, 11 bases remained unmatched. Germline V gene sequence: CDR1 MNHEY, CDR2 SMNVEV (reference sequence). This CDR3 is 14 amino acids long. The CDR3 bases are TGTGCCAGCAGTTGGGGGGGAGAAGATCGTTCGCAGTATTTT. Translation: CASSWGGEDRSQYF.

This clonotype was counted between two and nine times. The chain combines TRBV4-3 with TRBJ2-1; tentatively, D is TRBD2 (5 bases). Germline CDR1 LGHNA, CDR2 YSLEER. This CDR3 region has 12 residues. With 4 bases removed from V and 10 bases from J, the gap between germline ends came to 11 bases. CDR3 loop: CASSRTGGEQFF. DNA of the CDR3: TGCGCCAGCAGCCGGACGGGCGGGGAGCAGTTCTTC.

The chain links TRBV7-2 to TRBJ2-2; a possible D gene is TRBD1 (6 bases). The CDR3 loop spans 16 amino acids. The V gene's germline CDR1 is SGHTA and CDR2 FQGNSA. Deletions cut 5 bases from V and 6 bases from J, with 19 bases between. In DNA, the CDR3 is TGTGCCAGCAGCCCAAACGGGAACAGGGTTTCCGGGGAGCTGTTTTTT. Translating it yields CASSPNGNRVSGELFF. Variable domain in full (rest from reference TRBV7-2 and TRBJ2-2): GAGVSQSPSNKVTEKGKDVELRCDPISGHTALYWYRQSLGQGLEFLIYFQGNSAPDKSGLPSDRFSAERTGGSVSTLTIQRTQQEDSAVYLCASSPNGNRVSGELFFGEGSRLTVL.

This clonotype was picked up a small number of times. CDR3 DNA sequence: TGTGCCAGCAGCTTAGTCCCCCTGGGGCGGGGGGGATCAAGCGATGAGCAGTTCTTC. Its protein product is CASSLVPLGRGGSSDEQFF. The chain recombines TRBV11-2 with TRBJ2-1, with 9 bases fitting TRBD2. The CDR3 covers 19 residues. V dropped 1 base and J dropped 8; count of bases not matched to a gene: 18. Germline-derived CDR1 and CDR2 are SGHAT and FQNNGV.

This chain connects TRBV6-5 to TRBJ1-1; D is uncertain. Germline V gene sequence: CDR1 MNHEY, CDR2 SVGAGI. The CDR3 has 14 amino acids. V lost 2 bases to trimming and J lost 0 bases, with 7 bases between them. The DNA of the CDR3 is TGTGCCAGCAGTTACCGAACGGTGAACACTGAAGCTTTCTTT. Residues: CASSYRTVNTEAFF.

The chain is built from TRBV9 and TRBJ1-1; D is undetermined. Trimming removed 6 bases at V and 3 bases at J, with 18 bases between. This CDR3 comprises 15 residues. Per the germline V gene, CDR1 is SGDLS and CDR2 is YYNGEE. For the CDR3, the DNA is TGTGCCAGCAATAGGATGATGGGGAGTTACACTGAAGCTTTCTTT. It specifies CASNRMMGSYTEAFF.

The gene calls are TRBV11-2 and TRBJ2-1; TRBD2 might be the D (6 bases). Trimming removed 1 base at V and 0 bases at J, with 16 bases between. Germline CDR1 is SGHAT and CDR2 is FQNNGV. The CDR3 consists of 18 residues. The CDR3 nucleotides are TGTGCCAGCAGCTTAGTGGGTGGGACTGCCAGCTCCTACAATGAGCAGTTCTTC. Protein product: CASSLVGGTASSYNEQFF.

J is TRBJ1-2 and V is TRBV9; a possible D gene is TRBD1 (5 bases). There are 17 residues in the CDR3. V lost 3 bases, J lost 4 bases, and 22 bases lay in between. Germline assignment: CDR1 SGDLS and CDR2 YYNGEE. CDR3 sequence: CASSARAGPELPYGYTF. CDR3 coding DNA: TGTGCCAGCAGCGCCCGAGCGGGACCCGAACTTCCCTATGGCTACACCTTC.

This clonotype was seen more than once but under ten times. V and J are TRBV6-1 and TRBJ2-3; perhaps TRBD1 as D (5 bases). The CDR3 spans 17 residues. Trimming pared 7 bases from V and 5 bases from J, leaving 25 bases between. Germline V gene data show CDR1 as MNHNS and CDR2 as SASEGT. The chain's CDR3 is CASKRTRTNTLGDTQYF. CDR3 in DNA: TGTGCCAGCAAAAGGACAAGGACGAATACGTTGGGAGATACGCAGTATTTT.

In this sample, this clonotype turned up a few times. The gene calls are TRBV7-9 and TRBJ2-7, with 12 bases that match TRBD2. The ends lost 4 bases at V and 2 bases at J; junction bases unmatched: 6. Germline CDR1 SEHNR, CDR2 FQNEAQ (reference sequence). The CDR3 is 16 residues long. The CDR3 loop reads CASSSTSGGRPYEQYF. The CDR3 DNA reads TGTGCCAGCAGCTCGACTAGCGGGGGCCGACCCTACGAGCAGTACTTC.

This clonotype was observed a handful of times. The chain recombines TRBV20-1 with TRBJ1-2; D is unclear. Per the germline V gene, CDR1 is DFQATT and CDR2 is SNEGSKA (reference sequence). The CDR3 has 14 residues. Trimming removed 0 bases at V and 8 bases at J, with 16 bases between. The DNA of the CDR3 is TGCAGTGCTAGAGATCAGCGGTGGGAAAGAGGCTACACCTTC. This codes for CSARDQRWERGYTF.